Sequencing of this T cell receptor beta chain was carried out in a study of cytomegalovirus exposure and HLA in healthy donors. The PCR used 60 Vbeta and 13 Jbeta primers. Clones were sequenced by immunoSEQ multiplex PCR, and TCRdb holds only the in-frame ones, with some missing. The sample lists approximately 150,000 clones, 82% occurring once. V dropped 5 bases and J dropped 4 bases, with 14 bases sitting between them. This CDR3 has 15 amino acids. CDR1 and CDR2 (germline): MNHEY, SMNVEV (reference sequence). V gene TRBV27 combines with J gene TRBJ2-2; possible D gene TRBD1, 6 bases. Input material: PBMCs. The clonotype originates from a male donor in good health and CMV-seronegative. Here the CDR3 reads CASSPQGISTGELFF. The CDR3 nucleotides read TGTGCCAGCAGTCCACAGGGTATCAGCACCGGGGAGCTGTTTTTT.